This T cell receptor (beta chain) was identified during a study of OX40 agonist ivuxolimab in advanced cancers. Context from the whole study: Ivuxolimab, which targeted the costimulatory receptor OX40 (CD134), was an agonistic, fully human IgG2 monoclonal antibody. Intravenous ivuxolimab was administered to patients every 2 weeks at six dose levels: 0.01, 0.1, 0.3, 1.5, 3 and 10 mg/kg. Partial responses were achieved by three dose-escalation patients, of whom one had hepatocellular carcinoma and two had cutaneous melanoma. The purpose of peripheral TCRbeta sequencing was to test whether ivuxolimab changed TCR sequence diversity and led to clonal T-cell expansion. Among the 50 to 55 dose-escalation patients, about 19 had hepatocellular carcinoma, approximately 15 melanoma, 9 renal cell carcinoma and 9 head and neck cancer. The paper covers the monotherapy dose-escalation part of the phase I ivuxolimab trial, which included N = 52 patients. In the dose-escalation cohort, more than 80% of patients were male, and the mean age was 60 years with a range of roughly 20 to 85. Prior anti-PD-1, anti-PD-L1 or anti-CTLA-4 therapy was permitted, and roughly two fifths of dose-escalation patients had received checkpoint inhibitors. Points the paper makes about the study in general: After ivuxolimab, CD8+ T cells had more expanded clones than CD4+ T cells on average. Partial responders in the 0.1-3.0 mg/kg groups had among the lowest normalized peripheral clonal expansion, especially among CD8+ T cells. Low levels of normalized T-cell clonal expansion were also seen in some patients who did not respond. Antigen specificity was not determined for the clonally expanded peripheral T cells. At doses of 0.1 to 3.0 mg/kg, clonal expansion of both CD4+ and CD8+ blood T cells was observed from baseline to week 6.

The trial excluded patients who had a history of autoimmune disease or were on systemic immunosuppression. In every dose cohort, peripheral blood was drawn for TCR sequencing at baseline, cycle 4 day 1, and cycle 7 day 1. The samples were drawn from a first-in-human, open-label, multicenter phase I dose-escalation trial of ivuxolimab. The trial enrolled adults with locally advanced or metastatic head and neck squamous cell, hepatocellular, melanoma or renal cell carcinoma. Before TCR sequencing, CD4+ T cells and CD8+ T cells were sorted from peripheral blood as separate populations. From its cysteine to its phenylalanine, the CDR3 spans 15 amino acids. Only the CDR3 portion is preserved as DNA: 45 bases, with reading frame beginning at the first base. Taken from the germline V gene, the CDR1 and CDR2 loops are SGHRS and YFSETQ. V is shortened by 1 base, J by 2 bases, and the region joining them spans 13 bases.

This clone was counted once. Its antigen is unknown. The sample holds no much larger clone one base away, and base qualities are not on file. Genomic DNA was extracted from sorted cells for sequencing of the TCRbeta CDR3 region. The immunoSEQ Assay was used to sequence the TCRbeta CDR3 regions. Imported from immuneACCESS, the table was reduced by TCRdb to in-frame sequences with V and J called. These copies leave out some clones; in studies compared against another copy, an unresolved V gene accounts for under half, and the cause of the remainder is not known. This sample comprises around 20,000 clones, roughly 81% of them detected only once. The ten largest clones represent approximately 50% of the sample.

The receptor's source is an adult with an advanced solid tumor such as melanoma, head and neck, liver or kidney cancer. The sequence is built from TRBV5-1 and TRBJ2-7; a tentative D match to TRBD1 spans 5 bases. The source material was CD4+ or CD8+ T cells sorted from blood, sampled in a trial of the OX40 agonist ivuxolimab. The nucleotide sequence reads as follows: TGCGCCAGCAGCTTGCGAACGGACATAACCTACGAGCAGTACTTC. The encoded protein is CASSLRTDITYEQYF.